Listed here are 8 T cell receptor beta chains from one sample, sequenced in a study of blood T cell repertoires in COVID-19. Data came from immunoSEQ multiplex PCR; TCRdb stores just in-frame clones and leaves some out. The sample lists some 150,000 clones, 85% to 90% occurring once. Specimen: peripheral blood. These receptors originate from a man aged 45 to 65 who had recovered from COVID-19.

Only a few counts were recorded for this clone. V is TRBV7-2 and J is TRBJ2-2, with TRBD2 identical over 9 bases. The CDR3 covers 15 residues. J was trimmed by 8 bases and V by 1 base; bases with no gene match: 5. Germline V lookup: CDR1 SGHTA, CDR2 FQGNSA. The CDR3 DNA is TGTGCCAGCAGCTTAGTGGTAGCGGGGGTGGGGGAGCTGTTTTTT. Its translation is CASSLVVAGVGELFF.

This chain joins TRBV3-1 (or the pseudogene TRBV3-2) and TRBJ2-5; maybe TRBD1 (6 bases). The germline CDR1 and CDR2 sequences are LGHDT and YNNKEL (reference sequence). Trimming stripped 2 bases from V and 4 bases from J, with 14 bases between. This CDR3 has 15 residues. DNA for the CDR3: TGTGCCAGCAGCCAATTCACAGGGAACGGAGAGACCCAGTACTTC. Its protein product is CASSQFTGNGETQYF.

The rearrangement links TRBV27 to TRBJ1-2, with 8 positions matching TRBD1. After removal of 5 bases from V and 8 bases from J, the junction contained 10 bases not matched to a gene. The germline CDR1 and CDR2 sequences are MNHEY and SMNVEV (reference sequence). The CDR3 extends over 14 amino acids. The CDR3 loop is CASSTGQGPWGYTF. In nucleotides, the CDR3 is TGTGCCAGCAGTACTGGACAGGGCCCTTGGGGCTACACCTTC.

The chain is built from TRBV19 and TRBJ1-5, with TRBD1 as a possible D gene (6 bases). Germline V gives CDR1 LNHDA, CDR2 SQIVND (reference sequence). V was shortened by 7 bases and J by 5 bases, with 12 bases between the two germline ends. The length of the CDR3 is 13 residues. The CDR3 DNA sequence: TGTGCCAGTAAGGGGGGAGGGGATCAGCCCCAGCATTTT. Protein: CASKGGGDQPQHF.

This clone has at least ten counts. CDR3 DNA: TGTGCCAGCAGCCCGGACAGGGGAGCTCAGTACTTC. It specifies CASSPDRGAQYF. The genes are TRBV7-2 and TRBJ2-4, with 9 bases that match TRBD1. From germline, CDR1 is SGHTA and CDR2 FQGNSA. The CDR3 runs 12 residues. Trimming took 5 bases from V and 12 from J; bases not matched to a gene: 5.

In this sample, this clone turned up once. V is TRBV6-5 and J is TRBJ1-2; 8 bases are a match to TRBD1. V trimming: 6 bases; J trimming: 2 bases; junction bases outside the gene matches: 8. Germline CDR1 and CDR2: MNHEY and SVGAGI. This CDR3 has 15 residues. The CDR3 region is CASSRGQGINYGYTF. CDR3 coding DNA: TGTGCCAGCAGCCGTGGACAGGGCATCAACTATGGCTACACCTTC.

DNA of the CDR3: TGTGCCAGCAGTGGCAGTGTTAACTATGGCTACACCTTC. Protein sequence: CASSGSVNYGYTF. This chain uses TRBV12-3 or TRBV12-4 with TRBJ1-2; D remains ambiguous. The V end lost 5 bases, the J end lost 1 base, and 8 bases lay between the germline ends. The CDR3 covers 13 residues.

Details on this clone: At one of its ends the junction is not consistent with the germline gene, which may arise from a read error. The chain recombines TRBV19 with TRBJ2-5; tentative D call: TRBD1 (6 bases). The CDR3 sequence is 11 residues long. Germline CDR1 LNHDA, CDR2 SQIVND (reference sequence). This CDR3 is CASRLGADFDF. The CDR3 bases are TGTGCCAGTAGACTGGGGGCTGATTTTGACTTC.